This is a list of T cell receptor beta chains from one sample in a study of regulatory T cells in long-lasting Graves disease. TCRdb re-analysed the multiplex PCR reads in MiXCR, keeping a single row per CDR3 protein. The profile shows about 290,000 distinct CDR3 sequences, around 20% of them singletons. This specimen was peripheral blood mononuclear cells (PBMCs), taken when the disease was refractory, from a patient treated with antithyroid drugs. The receptors come from a female donor with Graves disease. Both conserved end residues are part of each CDR3. A D gene is named only where the DNA matches it firmly. Size is stated for part of the rows, as once, few or many counts, or as a class when the clone is expanded.

TGTGCCAGCGGCCCCCTGACAGGTACCTACGAGCAGTACTTC	CASGPLTGTYEQYF	NA	few	TRBV6-2/TRBV6-3	TRBJ2-7
TGTGCCAGCAGACACGCCAGGACTAGCGGGAGGCCCGCGAGAACGGAGCTGTTTTTT	CASRHARTSGRPARTELFF	TRBD2	few	TRBV3-1	TRBJ2-2
TGTGCCAGCAGTTTAGATAACGGAGGGAATGGCTACACCTTC	CASSLDNGGNGYTF	NA	many	TRBV12-3/TRBV12-4	TRBJ1-2
TGTGCCAGCAGCTTAGAAGTGGGGTTTAACACTGAAGCTTTCTTT	CASSLEVGFNTEAFF	NA	many	TRBV7-8	TRBJ1-1
TGTGCCAGCCTGGGACAGGGAGGGGAGACCCAGTACTTC	CASLGQGGETQYF	TRBD1	many	TRBV28	TRBJ2-5
TGTGCCAGCAGGAGGGAAGTGGGCAGAGAGACCCAGTACTTC	CASRREVGRETQYF	NA	NA	TRBV7-9	TRBJ2-5
TGTGCCAGCAGTTTCCTGGGGGAGACGTACGAGCAGTACTTC	CASSFLGETYEQYF	NA	many	TRBV28	TRBJ2-7
TGTGCCAGCAGTGACAGCGACTATGGCTACACCTTC	CASSDSDYGYTF	NA	many	TRBV2	TRBJ1-2
TGCAGTGCTAGGATGTACAGGGGGGTCTATGGCTACACCTTC	CSARMYRGVYGYTF	TRBD1	many	TRBV20-1	TRBJ1-2
TGTGCCAGCAGCCAGACTATTAATTCCTACGAGCAGTACTTC	CASSQTINSYEQYF	NA	NA	TRBV3-1	TRBJ2-7
TGTGCCAGCCTCGAGGGAACAGTCACAGAAGCTTTCTTT	CASLEGTVTEAFF	NA	many	TRBV6-1	TRBJ1-1
TGTGCCAGCCTCTCCGGGGGGGAAGAAGGTCTACAAGCTTTCTTT	CASLSGGEEGLQAFF	NA	NA	TRBV19	TRBJ1-1
TGTGCCAGTAGTATGGGGCAGAGTTTTGCCTACGAGCAGTACTTC	CASSMGQSFAYEQYF	NA	NA	TRBV19	TRBJ2-7
TGTGCCAGCAGCTCGGGGACTAGCGGGAGGACAGTCTCCTACGAGCAGTACTTC	CASSSGTSGRTVSYEQYF	TRBD2	many	TRBV7-2	TRBJ2-7
TGTGCCAGCAGCCTTGGATATCGAAGCTATGGCTACACCTTC	CASSLGYRSYGYTF	NA	few	TRBV5-6	TRBJ1-2